This T cell receptor (beta chain) was profiled in a study of T cell repertoires in cytomegalovirus infection. Germline V lookup: CDR1 SGHNT, CDR2 YYREEE (reference sequence). V lost 5 bases to trimming and J lost 3 bases, with 12 bases between them. This CDR3 has 13 residues. MiXCR, applied by TCRdb to the reads, yields one record per CDR3 protein. In the table there are 450,000 to 600,000 distinct CDR3 sequences, 33% of which are singletons. This clonotype came up a few times. Its cognate antigen is unknown. The chain combines TRBV5-4 with TRBJ2-7; perhaps TRBD1 as D (6 bases). The sequencing used cultured PBMCs, collected from culture after CMV antigen stimulation. The TCR originated in a human donor in good health (CMV status not recorded). Some clones in this sample may be carry-over from other donors' samples. CDR3 bases: TGTGCCAGCAGGGCAGGGGTCGGCTACGAGCAGTACTTC. Residues: CASRAGVGYEQYF. Looking up the rest from reference TRBV5-4 and TRBJ2-7 gives the full variable domain: ETGVTQSPTHLIKTRGQQVTLRCSSQSGHNTVSWYQQALGQGPQFIFQYYREEENGRGNFPPRFSGLQFPNYSSELNVNALELDDSALYLCASRAGVGYEQYFGPGTRLTVT.